This TCR beta chain was recorded in a study of T cells in Graves' hyperthyroidism and ophthalmopathy. Of note for this clonotype: The antigen remains unidentified.

Uncontrolled infection, other autoimmune disease, pregnancy or lactation excluded patients. TCR beta CDR3 sequences were amplified from RNA transcripts. HTBI primers were the set used in a first-round RT-PCR of the TCR CDR3. TCRdb passed the multiplex PCR reads through MiXCR, listing each CDR3 protein once. The profile shows 540,000 or so distinct CDR3 sequences, 46% of them singletons. Whole-study results and caveats: Blood held most thyroid clonotypes expanded above 0.001 frequency. The model forecast ophthalmopathy, anticipating it by a median around 6.5 months before onset.

The TCR comes from an adult woman with Graves' disease, either hyperthyroidism or ophthalmopathy (not recorded which). Sequenced sample: peripheral blood or thyroid tissue (not recorded which).

The CDR3: CASSPSGGYSPLHF. In nucleotides, the CDR3 is TGTGCCAGCAGTCCCTCTGGGGGGTATTCACCCCTCCACTTT. The chain is built from TRBV12-3 or TRBV12-4 and TRBJ1-6; possibly TRBD1 for D (5 bases). V gave up 5 bases and J gave up 8 bases, with 13 bases separating them. The CDR3 length is 14 residues.